This T cell receptor (beta chain) was sequenced during a study of CD8+CD57+ T cells in acquired aplastic anemia. The overall study: Yields of DNA that came from sorted CD4+ and CD8+ cells averaged roughly 3.2 ug. Study-level results: Significance was not reached for CD8+ Simpson's diversity between patients and controls.

For CDR3 and TCR beta VDJ profiling, genomic DNA was the template used. TCRdb used MiXCR to reprocess the reads, holding one entry per CDR3 protein. The profile covers 250,000 to 300,000 distinct CDR3 sequences, with around 60% appearing a single time and less than 10% taken by the ten largest. The junction had 9 bases not matched to a gene; V was cut back by 4 bases and J by 1 base. The CDR3 length is 17 residues. CDR1 is SEHNR and CDR2 is FQNEAQ in the germline V gene (reference sequence). This clonotype occurred a few times. Its target is unknown. The source is a human donor with severe aplastic anemia or a healthy control (not recorded which). The rearrangement uses TRBV7-9 and TRBJ2-5; 10 bases align to TRBD2. Material: sorted CD4+, CD8+, or CD8+CD57+ T cells (not recorded which) from PBMCs. CDR3 residues: CASSSTIGLAAQETQYF. DNA for the CDR3: TGTGCCAGCAGCTCTACCATCGGACTAGCGGCCCAAGAGACCCAGTACTTC.